The clone carrying this TCR beta chain was seen only a few times. Its antigen is as yet unknown. V lost 2 bases and J lost 5, with 7 bases in between. The CDR3 covers 13 residues. Germline V gene data show CDR1 as MNHEY and CDR2 as SVGAGI. The data are from a study of regulatory dendritic cells for organ transplantation. Broader study findings: Naive CD4+ and CD8+ repertoires were highly diverse; memory CD8+ was most oligoclonal. Resting memory CD8+ T cells held the most alloreactive clonotypes.

Generated by immunoSEQ multiplex PCR, the TCRdb table keeps only in-frame clones and is missing some. The repertoire holds some 5,700 clones, with roughly 67% as singletons. The sample consisted of memory CD8+ T cells from blood. Subset meaning: CD45RO+ memory T cells. This chain joins TRBV6-5 and TRBJ2-1; no reliable D call. The TCR was taken from a human donor in good health. DNA for the CDR3: TGTGCCAGCAGTTACGCTGAGCACAATGAGCAGTTCTTC. This translates into CASSYAEHNEQFF.